This paragraph reports one T cell receptor beta chain. This clonotype occurred a few times. What antigen it recognizes has not been identified. Base-call qualities are not available, and no considerably larger clone is one nucleotide away. The sample originates from a study of regulatory T cells in long-lasting Graves disease (dated by TCRdb to about 2021). About the full investigation: Newly diagnosed Graves' disease patients had taken antithyroid drugs for less than 3 months. A total of 35 or so samples were covered by TCR sequencing, comprising approximately 13 persistent and about 20 newly diagnosed Graves' disease patients. The study was registered as a clinical trial and conducted in China. Persistent Graves' disease patients were compared with newly diagnosed Graves' disease patients by peripheral blood TCR sequencing and RNA sequencing. On the study overall, not on this receptor specifically: More public clonotypes were shared among persistent patients (around 3,000) than among newly diagnosed patients (more than 900). The authors acknowledged the small sample size as a limitation that may reduce accuracy. Persistent disease showed preferential use of TRBV28, TRBJ1-2 and TRBJ2-5, whereas newly diagnosed disease favored TRBV20-1 and TRBJ2-1. Because the primary lesion, thyroid tissue, could not be accessed, the study looked at peripheral blood alone. Only the TCR beta chain was sequenced and analyzed. Lower TCR Shannon entropy and fewer highly expanded clones were observed in persistent Graves' disease patients than in newly diagnosed patients, which suggested clonal expansion.

V and J are trimmed by 2 bases and 2 bases, and the gene matches miss 9 bases of the junction. CDR1 is given as SGHAT and CDR2 as FQNNGV, both from the germline V gene. Including the terminal cysteine and phenylalanine, the CDR3 comprises 17 residues. Left in the record is the CDR3 DNA by itself, 51 bases read in frame from the first base. Per the publication, the time point label means: newly diagnosed GD, antithyroid drugs for less than 3 months. RNA was extracted from PBMCs in TRIzol for both TCR sequencing and RNA sequencing. The diagnosis of Graves' disease followed American Thyroid Association guidelines. Patients were recruited from an endocrinology department in Xi'an, China. Each patient gave 7.5 to 10 milliliters of peripheral blood, collected in an EDTA anticoagulant tube. PBMCs were isolated by Ficoll Paque Plus density gradient separation without further T cell sorting. An Agilent 2100 Bioanalyzer and agarose gel were used to check RNA quality, while a NanoDrop 2000 measured RNA concentration.

The library was produced with multiplex PCR. TCRdb names Illumina HiSeq 4000 as the instrument used. iRepertoire HTBI primers and Arm-PCR amplification of CDR3 regions were used to construct TCR beta libraries. Before sequencing, the PCR products went through gel purification. In the authors' own workflow: Gene usage analysis of CDR3 amino acid clonotypes relied on the roughly 60 TRBV and 13 to 15 TRBJ segments identified across samples. COPE and FqMerger were used to merge filtered high-quality paired reads into contigs. BLAST was used to align contigs to IMGT TRBV, TRBD and TRBJ reference genes, with CDR3 defined following IMGT. Any clonotype with a frequency above 0.1% was counted as a highly expanded clone. Shannon entropy was used to measure repertoire diversity, and the Gini coefficient was used to measure V-J evenness. Clonotypes shared by more than one individual were considered public. The public reads were reanalyzed by TCRdb: fastp trimming at Q25, MiXCR alignment, in-frame beta chains only. Merged by CDR3 protein, the rows form single entries marked with the most common genes and DNA. None of the V and J calls come from the authors' own analysis; TCRdb made them. This sample comprises about 450,000 distinct CDR3 sequences, over 15% of them detected only once. Roughly 10% of the sample comes from the top ten.

These records were also assigned to another study, of T cells in Graves' hyperthyroidism and ophthalmopathy. The second source states: Graves' hyperthyroidism was defined as stable when no progression to ophthalmopathy occurred over 18 months of follow-up. Hyperthyroidism patients were aged 18 to 65 years and newly diagnosed, with disease duration of less than 2 months. Exclusion was applied to patients with uncontrolled infections, other autoimmune diseases, pregnancy or lactation. Diagnoses relied on clinical symptoms, serum thyroxine and TRAb, thyroid ultrasound and orbital computed tomography. A first-round RT-PCR of the TCR CDR3 used the HTBI primer set with the Qiagen OneStep RT-PCR kit. Most expanded thyroid clonotypes (frequency above 0.001) were also detected in blood, suggesting blood repertoires may reflect thyroid immune responses. Ophthalmopathy was separated from stable hyperthyroidism by a 13 V-J signature model, with around 90% sensitivity and about 84% specificity obtained in cross-validation and 80%/75% obtained in testing. In validation, the model predicted progression to ophthalmopathy a median of roughly six months before onset, with 65% to 71% sensitivity and 72.22% specificity. To identify distinguishing TCR V-J signatures, a discovery cohort of about 95 patients was used, comprising 40 to 45 with Graves' ophthalmopathy and around 57 with stable Graves' hyperthyroidism. An independent validation cohort of around 19 hyperthyroidism patients and about 16 patients who later progressed to ophthalmopathy tested prospective prediction of ophthalmopathy. The approximately 90 discovery patients were divided at random into training and test sets in a 7:3 ratio. In addition, the study compared T-cell repertoires in thyroid tissue and in blood from roughly six Graves' hyperthyroidism patients. After blood sampling, hyperthyroidism patients were treated with methimazole at a starting dose of 30 mg daily, and ophthalmopathy patients were treated with high-dose intravenous methylprednisolone. The libraries were constructed in a second round of multiplex PCR and then size-selected and purified. Paired-end sequencing of the libraries was performed with 100 bp reads on an Illumina HiSeq2000. SOAPnuke was used to process the raw data, removing reads that contained adapters or uncalled bases, had a mean Phred below 15, or lacked an exact match to the constant primer or identifier. High-quality paired reads were merged using COPE v1.2.5, and each unique nucleotide sequence was defined as a clonotype. Clonotypes were aligned to IMGT TRBV, TRBD and TRBJ reference segments using MiTCR v1.1. Analysis was restricted to V-J combinations with a frequency above 0.0001, which covered 99.2% of repertoires. A TCS score was defined as the ratio of F50 (clonal expansion) to E x V (chaos), with BLOSUM62-based TCRdist applied between CDR3 peptides within each V-J. Welch's t-statistics and random forest reduced around 510 V-J features to 10 to 15, which were used in a naive Bayes classifier (R e1071). Sample size was not statistically predetermined, and investigators were not blinded to group allocation. The paper reports TCR Vbeta CDR3 sequencing of 130 to 150 peripheral blood samples: some 44 ophthalmopathy, roughly 80 hyperthyroidism and some 17 progressor patients.

This sequence originates from a woman in her 30s with Graves disease. Donor details come from another sample of the same person, matched by shared clones. Source: peripheral blood mononuclear cells (PBMCs), taken at new diagnosis, from a patient treated with antithyroid drugs. The rearrangement joined TRBV11-2 to TRBJ2-7, with 10 bases aligning to TRBD2. The CDR3 region: CASSLNTGTSVAYEQYF. The nucleotides read TGTGCCAGCAGCTTAAATACCGGGACTAGCGTGGCCTACGAGCAGTACTTC.